A selection of T cell receptor beta chains follows, all from one sample in a study of CD8+ T cells in alopecia areata. The protocol was immunoSEQ multiplex PCR, while the TCRdb copy is restricted to in-frame clones and leaves out a portion. The repertoire holds about 200,000 clones, with about 56% as singletons. Material for sequencing was CD8+ T cells sorted from blood. The receptors come from a human donor in good health. Both conserved end residues are part of each CDR3. A D gene is named only where the DNA matches it firmly.

j_call,v_call,d_call,cdr3_aa
TRBJ2-7,TRBV27,TRBD1,CASSSWTGDEQYF
TRBJ2-7,TRBV23-1,.,CASSQRPGSVLYEQYF
TRBJ1-2,TRBV5-1,.,CASSVTAFYGYTF
TRBJ2-7,TRBV5-1,TRBD1,CASSEGQGRREQYF
TRBJ1-1,TRBV27,TRBD1,CASSSDRVLTEAFF
TRBJ2-3,TRBV4-1,.,CASSQERGDTQYF
TRBJ1-2,TRBV6-6,.,CASSYTPRGYTF
TRBJ1-5,TRBV4-1,TRBD1,CASSVGQGGNQPQHF
TRBJ2-2,TRBV29-1,.,CSVGWGPGELFF
TRBJ2-5,TRBV4-1,.,CASSQEVWETQYF
TRBJ2-3,TRBV5-4,.,CASSWRTAPTDTQYF
TRBJ1-2,TRBV5-6,TRBD1,CASSLDPGTGTYGYTF
TRBJ2-2,TRBV4-1,.,CASSQVLPGSGLFF
TRBJ1-1,TRBV9,.,CASSESPGAPRVFTEAFF
TRBJ2-1,TRBV29-1,.,CSVDNPNNEQFF
TRBJ2-3,TRBV29-1,TRBD1,CSARTGAPDTQYF
TRBJ2-1,TRBV7-9,TRBD2,CASSLSGTSRSDEQFF
TRBJ2-7,TRBV29-1,.,CSVEVGEVSYEQYF
TRBJ1-5,TRBV5-6,.,CASSLRDQPQHF